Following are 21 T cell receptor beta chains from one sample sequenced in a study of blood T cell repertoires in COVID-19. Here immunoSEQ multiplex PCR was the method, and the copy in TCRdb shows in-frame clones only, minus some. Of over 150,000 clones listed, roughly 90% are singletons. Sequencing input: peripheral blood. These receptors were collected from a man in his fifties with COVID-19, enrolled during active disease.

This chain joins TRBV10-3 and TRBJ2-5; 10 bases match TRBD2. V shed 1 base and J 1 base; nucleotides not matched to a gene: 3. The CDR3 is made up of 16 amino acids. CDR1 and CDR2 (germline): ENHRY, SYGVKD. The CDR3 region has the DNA TGTGCCATCAGTGAGTGGGCTAGCGGGGGCCAAGAGACCCAGTACTTC. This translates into CAISEWASGGQETQYF.

The CDR3 bases are TGTGCCAGTAGAGATAGCGGGAGGATCCCCCGAAGGCAGTATTTT. This encodes CASRDSGRIPRRQYF. The chain links TRBV19 to TRBJ2-3, with TRBD2 matching over 10 bases. The CDR3 contains 15 residues. J gave up 11 bases and V 6 bases, and 14 bases lay outside the gene matches. Looked up from germline, CDR1 is LNHDA and CDR2 is SQIVND (reference sequence).

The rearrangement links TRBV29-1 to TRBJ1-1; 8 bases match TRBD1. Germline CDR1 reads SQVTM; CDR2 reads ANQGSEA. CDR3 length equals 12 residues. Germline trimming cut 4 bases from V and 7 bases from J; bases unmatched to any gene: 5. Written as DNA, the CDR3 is TGCAGCGTTGGACAGGGGATGGGTGAAGCTTTCTTT. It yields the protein CSVGQGMGEAFF.

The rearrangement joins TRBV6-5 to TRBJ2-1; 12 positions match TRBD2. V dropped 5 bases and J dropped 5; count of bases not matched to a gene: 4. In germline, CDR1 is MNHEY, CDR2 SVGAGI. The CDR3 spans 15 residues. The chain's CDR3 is CASSLAGGPHNEQFF. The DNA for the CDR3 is TGTGCCAGCAGTCTAGCGGGAGGGCCCCACAATGAGCAGTTCTTC.

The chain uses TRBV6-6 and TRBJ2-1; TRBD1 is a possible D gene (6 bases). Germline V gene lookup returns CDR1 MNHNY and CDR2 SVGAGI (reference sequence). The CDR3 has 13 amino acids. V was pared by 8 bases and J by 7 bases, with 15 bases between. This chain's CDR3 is CASLWARGNEQFF. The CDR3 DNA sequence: TGTGCCAGCCTTTGGGCCAGGGGTAATGAGCAGTTCTTC.

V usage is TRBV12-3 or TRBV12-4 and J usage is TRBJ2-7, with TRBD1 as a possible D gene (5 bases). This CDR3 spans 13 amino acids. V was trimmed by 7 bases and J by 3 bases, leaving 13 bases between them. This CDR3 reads CASMLAGNYEQYF. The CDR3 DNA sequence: TGTGCCAGCATGTTGGCAGGGAACTACGAGCAGTACTTC.

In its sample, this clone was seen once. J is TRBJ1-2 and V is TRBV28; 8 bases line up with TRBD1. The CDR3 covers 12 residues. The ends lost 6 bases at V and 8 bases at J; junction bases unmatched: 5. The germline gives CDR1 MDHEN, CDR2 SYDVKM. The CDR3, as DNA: TGTGCCAGCAGCGGACAGGGTCACGGCTACACCTTC. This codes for CASSGQGHGYTF.

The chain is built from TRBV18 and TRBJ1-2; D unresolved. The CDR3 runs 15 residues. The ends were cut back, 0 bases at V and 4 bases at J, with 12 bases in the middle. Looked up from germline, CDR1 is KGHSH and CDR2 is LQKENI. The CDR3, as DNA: TGTGCCAGCTCACCACCGGACTCTCTGGCCTATGGCTACACCTTC. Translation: CASSPPDSLAYGYTF.

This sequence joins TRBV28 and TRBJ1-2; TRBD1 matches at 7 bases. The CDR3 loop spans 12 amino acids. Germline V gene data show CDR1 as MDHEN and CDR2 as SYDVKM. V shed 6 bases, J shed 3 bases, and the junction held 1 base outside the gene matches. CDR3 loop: CASSQGDYGYTF. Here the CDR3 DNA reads TGTGCCAGCAGCCAGGGGGACTATGGCTACACCTTC.

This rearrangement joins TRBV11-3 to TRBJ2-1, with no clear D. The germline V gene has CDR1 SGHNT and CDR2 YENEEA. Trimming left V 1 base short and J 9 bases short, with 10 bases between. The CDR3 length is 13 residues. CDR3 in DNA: TGTGCCAGCAGCTTAGCCCCGGGTGGTGAGCAGTTCTTC. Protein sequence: CASSLAPGGEQFF.

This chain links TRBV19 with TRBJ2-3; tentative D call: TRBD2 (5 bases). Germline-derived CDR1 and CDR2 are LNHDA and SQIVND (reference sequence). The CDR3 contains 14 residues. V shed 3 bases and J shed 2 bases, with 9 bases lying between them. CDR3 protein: CASSIGLFTDTQYF. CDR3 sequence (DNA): TGTGCCAGTAGTATCGGACTTTTCACAGATACGCAGTATTTT. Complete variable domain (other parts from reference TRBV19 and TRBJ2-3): DGGITQSPKYLFRKEGQNVTLSCEQNLNHDAMYWYRQDPGQGLRLIYYSQIVNDFQKGDIAEGYSVSREKKESFPLTVTSAQKNPTAFYLCASSIGLFTDTQYFGPGTRLTVL.

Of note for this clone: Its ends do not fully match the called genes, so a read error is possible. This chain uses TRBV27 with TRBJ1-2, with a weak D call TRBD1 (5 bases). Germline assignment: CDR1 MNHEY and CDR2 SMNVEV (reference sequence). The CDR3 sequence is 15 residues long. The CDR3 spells CASRIAATANYSYTF. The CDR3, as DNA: TGTGCCAGCAGGATTGCGGCGACAGCAAACTATAGCTACACCTTC.

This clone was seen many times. CDR3: CAIGAGGAYYNEQFF. CDR3 sequence (DNA): TGTGCCATCGGGGCAGGGGGCGCTTATTACAATGAGCAGTTCTTC. The chain is built from TRBV10-3 and TRBJ2-1; 8 nucleotides agree with TRBD1. The germline CDR1 and CDR2 sequences are ENHRY and SYGVKD. The CDR3 is 15 amino acids. J was trimmed by 4 bases and V by 8 bases; bases with no gene match: 10.

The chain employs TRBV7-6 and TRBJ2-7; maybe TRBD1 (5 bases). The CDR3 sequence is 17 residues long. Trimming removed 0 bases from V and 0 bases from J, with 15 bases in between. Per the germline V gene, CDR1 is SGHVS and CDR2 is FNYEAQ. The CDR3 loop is CASSLALSRTSSYEQYF. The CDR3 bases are TGTGCCAGCAGCTTAGCGTTATCGAGGACATCCTCCTACGAGCAGTACTTC.

The CDR3 reads CASSPGHNYEQYF. For the CDR3, the DNA is TGTGCCAGCAGTCCGGGACATAACTACGAGCAGTACTTC. The rearrangement uses TRBV6-5 and TRBJ2-7; D is possibly TRBD1 (6 bases). CDR3 length: 13 residues. Trimming took off 5 bases at V and 3 bases at J, with 11 bases between the two ends. CDR1 MNHEY and CDR2 SVGAGI come from the germline V gene.

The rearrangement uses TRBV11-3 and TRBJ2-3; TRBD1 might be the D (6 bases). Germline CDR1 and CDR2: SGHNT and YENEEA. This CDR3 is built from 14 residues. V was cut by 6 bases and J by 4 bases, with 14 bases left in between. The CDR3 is CASSLQGVADTQYF. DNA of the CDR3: TGTGCCAGCAGTCTACAGGGAGTTGCAGATACGCAGTATTTT.

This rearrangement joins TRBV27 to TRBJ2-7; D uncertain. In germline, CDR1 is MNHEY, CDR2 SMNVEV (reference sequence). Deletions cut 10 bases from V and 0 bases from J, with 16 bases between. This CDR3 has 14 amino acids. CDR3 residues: CATPSRWSSYEQYF. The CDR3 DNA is TGTGCCACCCCTTCTCGGTGGAGCTCCTACGAGCAGTACTTC.

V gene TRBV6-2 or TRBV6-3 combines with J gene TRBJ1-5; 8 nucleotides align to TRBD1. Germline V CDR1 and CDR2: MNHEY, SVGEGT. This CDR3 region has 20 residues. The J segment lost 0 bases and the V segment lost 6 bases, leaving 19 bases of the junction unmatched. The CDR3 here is CASSHPTDRARVNSNQPQHF. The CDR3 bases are TGTGCCAGCAGCCATCCAACGGACAGGGCAAGGGTGAATAGCAATCAGCCCCAGCATTTT.

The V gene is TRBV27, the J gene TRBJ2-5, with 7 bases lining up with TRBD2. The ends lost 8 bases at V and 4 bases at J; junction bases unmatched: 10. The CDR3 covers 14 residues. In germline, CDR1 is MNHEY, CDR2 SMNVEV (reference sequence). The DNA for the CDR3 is TGTGCCAGCGGGTTGGCGGGAGTTCCAGAGACCCAGTACTTC. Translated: CASGLAGVPETQYF.

DNA for the CDR3: TGTGCCAGCTCCGCGAGGGGGCCGAACACTGAAGCTTTCTTT. Encoded protein: CASSARGPNTEAFF. The J gene is TRBJ1-1, the V gene TRBV18; 7 nucleotides align to TRBD1. The CDR3 sequence is 14 residues long. The V gene end was trimmed by 6 bases and the J gene end by 1 base; junction bases not matched to a gene: 5. Germline V CDR1 and CDR2: KGHSH, LQKENI. Using reference TRBV18 and TRBJ1-1 for the parts outside the CDR3, the full variable domain is NAGVMQNPRHLVRRRGQEARLRCSPMKGHSHVYWYRQLPEEGLKFMVYLQKENIIDESGMPKERFSAEFPKEGPSILRIQQVVRGDSAAYFCASSARGPNTEAFFGQGTRLTVV.

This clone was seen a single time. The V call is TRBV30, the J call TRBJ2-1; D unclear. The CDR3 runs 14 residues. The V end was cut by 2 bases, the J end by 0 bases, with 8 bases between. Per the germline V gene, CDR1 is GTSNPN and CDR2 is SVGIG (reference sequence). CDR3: CAWSRSNSYNEQFF. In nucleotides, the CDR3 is TGTGCCTGGAGTAGGAGCAACTCCTACAATGAGCAGTTCTTC.